This record looks at one T cell receptor beta chain sequence and its context. Its matching antigen is unknown. The germline V gene has CDR1 SGHNT and CDR2 YYREEE (reference sequence). Deletions cut 0 bases from V and 4 bases from J, with 13 bases between. The CDR3 covers 15 residues. Repertoires were generated with immunoSEQ multiplex PCR, while TCRdb's copy carries only in-frame clones and drops some. The sample includes tens of thousands of clones, about 86% seen only once; the top ten take around 2%. These data are taken from a study of OX40 agonist ivuxolimab in advanced cancers. Study background: Ivuxolimab, which is an agonistic anti-OX40 (CD134) antibody, was administered to the patients. In three patients, partial responses were observed, one with hepatocellular carcinoma and two with cutaneous melanoma. Study conclusions and caveats: Compared with CD4+, CD8+ T cells on average had more expanded clones. The study observed clonal expansion of CD4+ and CD8+ blood T cells by week 6 at 0.1 to 3.0 mg/kg.

This TCR derives from an adult with an advanced solid tumor such as melanoma, head and neck, liver or kidney cancer. The specimen was CD4+ or CD8+ T cells sorted from blood, collected in a trial of the OX40 agonist ivuxolimab. V gene TRBV5-4 combines with J gene TRBJ1-1; tentative D call: TRBD1 (6 bases). CDR3 amino acids: CASSLVRGVATEAFF. In nucleotides, the CDR3 is TGTGCCAGCAGCTTGGTTAGGGGGGTGGCCACTGAAGCTTTCTTT.